The text below deals with one T cell receptor (beta chain). The antigen is unknown. The source material, RNA transcripts, was used to amplify TCR beta CDR3 regions. The HTBI primer set served for first-round RT-PCR of the TCR CDR3. In TCRdb, the multiplex PCR reads were re-called with MiXCR into one record per CDR3 protein. The sample includes about 660,000 distinct CDR3 sequences, 45% of them seen just once. These data originate in a study of T cells in Graves' hyperthyroidism and ophthalmopathy. Findings of the study overall: Among thyroid clonotypes expanded above 0.001, most also appeared in blood. Stable hyperthyroidism was told apart from ophthalmopathy by a model built on 13 V-J features.

The V and J ends lost 0 bases and 0 bases respectively, with 16 bases between them. Germline lookup yields CDR1 SGHNT and CDR2 YYREEE (reference sequence). The CDR3 contains 17 residues. The rearrangement links TRBV5-4 to TRBJ2-7; tentatively, D is TRBD1 or TRBD2 (5 bases each). The receptor comes from an adult man with Graves' disease, either hyperthyroidism or ophthalmopathy (not recorded which). Sample: peripheral blood or thyroid tissue (not recorded which). This chain's CDR3 is CASSLDLSGRTSYEQYF. CDR3 sequence (DNA): TGTGCCAGCAGCTTGGACTTATCGGGACGGACCTCCTACGAGCAGTACTTC.